Sequencing of this TCR beta chain was carried out in a study of vaccination and CD4 T cells after COVID-19. Regarding the study as a whole: The median number of SARS-CoV-2-reactive clonotypes increased from roughly 22 to 38, a change that did not reach significance.

Regarding treatment: roughly ten-day PBMC culture with coronavirus spike peptide pools or control peptides (ViraFEST assay). Gathered ahead of the COVID-19 pandemic (2011-2018) were the CD4+ T cells of the unexposed donor. With approximately 10 ug/ml peptide pools and around 9 IU/ml IL-2, PBMCs were cultured at some 2.2 million per well. Four cold-coronavirus spikes and SARS-CoV-2 S/N served to probe CD4+ T cells taken from unexposed donors, cells permitting. J lost 6 bases, V lost 0 bases, and 8 bases had no gene match. The CDR3 has 16 amino acids. The germline CDR1 and CDR2 sequences are SGDLS and YYNGEE. Details on this clonotype: Its antigen is currently unknown.

The Oncomine TCR Beta short-read assay sequenced DNA from cultured CD4+ T cells. TCRdb called the PCR reads again in MiXCR, with one record for every CDR3 protein. The sample has fewer than 9,500 distinct CDR3 sequences; roughly 31% are singletons. The chain recombines TRBV9 with TRBJ2-1; 8 nucleotides line up with TRBD2. Sequenced input: CD4+ T cells from blood, cultured in vitro. This TCR was sampled from a human donor in good health. The DNA of the CDR3 is TGTGCCAGCAGCGTAGGGGTCGGGGGGGCCGTCAATGAGCAGTTCTTC. Protein sequence: CASSVGVGGAVNEQFF. The full variable domain, in which reference TRBV9 and TRBJ2-1 provide the parts outside the CDR3, is DSGVTQTPKHLITATGQRVTLRCSPRSGDLSVYWYQQSLDQGLQFLIQYYNGEERAKGNILERFSAQQFPDLHSELNLSSLELGDSALYFCASSVGVGGAVNEQFFGPGTRLTVL.